The present entry profiles one T cell receptor (beta chain) with its context. Its antigen is unidentified. This record belongs to a study of response to subunit inactivated influenza vaccine. Study results and limitations: Authors proposed each seasonal influenza vaccination draws in few new T cells.

The germline gives CDR1 MGHRA, CDR2 YSYEKL. The CDR3 is 15 amino acids. V shed 2 bases and J shed 1 base, with 12 bases lying between them. A single record per CDR3 protein comes from TCRdb applying MiXCR to the RT-PCR reads. The sample shows hundreds of thousands of distinct CDR3 sequences, about 20% of them seen only once. The genes are TRBV4-1 and TRBJ2-7; the D gene is possibly TRBD1 (6 bases). The TCR sequence derives from a man aged 50-75 years who received an inactivated influenza vaccine. The sequencing here drew on PBMCs from blood, taken 21 months after vaccination. The DNA for the CDR3 is TGCGCCAGCAGCCAATTCACTACAGGGTCCTACGAGCAGTACTTC. As protein: CASSQFTTGSYEQYF.